This T cell receptor beta chain derives from a study of human T cells and chemical hapten exposure. Overall study results and limits: Sensitizing with DPC caused no change in TCRs above 1 in 1000 frequency.

Time point of the sample: healthy volunteer bleed at 2 weeks. Extraction yielded total RNA from whole blood (unfractionated). Unique molecular identifiers were attached to individual cDNA molecules during library preparation. Study processing details: Between 23,224 and 690,600 TCRs appeared in each sample, and the median stood at roughly 100,000. TCRdb fed the RACE reads into MiXCR, producing one record per CDR3 protein. V and J calls and clone size were set by TCRdb, not the authors. Here the sample spans about 50,000 distinct CDR3 sequences, around 4% being singletons. The V and J ends lost 0 bases and 4 bases, in that order; junction bases with no gene match: 10. Germline V gene lookup returns CDR1 LGHNA and CDR2 YNFKEQ. The CDR3 is made up of 18 amino acids. This clonotype has at least ten counts. The antigen remains unidentified.

The TCR was taken from a female donor in good health. Some clones in this sample may be carry-over from other donors' samples. Material: whole blood. The chain uses TRBV4-2 and TRBJ2-1, with 9 bases that match TRBD2. The CDR3 nucleotides read TGTGCCAGCAGCCAAGATGTCGGCAGCGGGGGGTTTTACAATGAGCAGTTCTTC. Protein sequence: CASSQDVGSGGFYNEQFF.